This T cell receptor beta chain appears in the sequencing data of a study of circulating tumor DNA in untreated peripheral T-cell lymphoma (dated by TCRdb to the early 2020s). The investigation overall reported the following: Tumor-specific clonotypes turned up in around 76% of patients, identified from 85% to 90% of baseline tissues and from about 66% of baseline serum samples.

Baseline tumor tissue collected before treatment was sequenced to identify tumor-specific TCR clonotypes. In a trial, the study monitored patients with peripheral T-cell lymphoma who were getting frontline treatment by applying next-generation sequencing to their T-cell receptor sequences. A word on this clone: Its antigen is currently not known. Base-call qualities are not available, and no considerably larger clone is one nucleotide away.

The CDR3 measures 14 amino acids from cysteine to phenylalanine. Only CDR3 DNA remains: 42 bases, in frame from the first base. Looking up the germline V gene yields CDR1 SGHRS and CDR2 YFSETQ. Between the V and J ends, shortened by 4 bases and 6 bases respectively, the junction contains 17 bases. Library preparation employed the immunoSEQ multiplex PCR assay. Here the immuneACCESS table is served through TCRdb, limited to in-frame sequences with V and J called. Missing clones are a known gap in these copies; in checked studies unresolved V genes cover under half, and the rest lacks a known reason. In all, the sample holds about 10,000 clones, and around four fifths of those were seen once. The top ten clones comprise 2% to 2.5% of the sample.

The clonotype originates from a human donor with peripheral T-cell lymphoma. The V and J genes are TRBV5-1 and TRBJ2-7; the D gene could be TRBD1 or TRBD2, each one agreeing over 6 bases. Sequencing used tumor tissue. The nucleotide sequence is given as TGCGCCAGCAGCCTTTCGGACAGCGGGTCCGAGCAGTACTTC. It codes for CASSLSDSGSEQYF.